The 16 T cell receptor beta chains presented below share a single source sample, sequenced in a study of T cell repertoires in cytomegalovirus infection. TCRdb called the reads again in MiXCR, with one record for every CDR3 protein. The repertoire consists of about 320,000 distinct CDR3 sequences, with 8% to 9.5% occurring once and the leading ten covering around 4.1%. Sequenced: PBMCs. These receptors were taken from a human donor in good health (CMV status not recorded). Some clones in this sample may be carry-over from other donors' samples.

Remarks on this clonotype: The junction does not match germline at one end; this may be a read error. This chain uses TRBV27 with TRBJ1-1, with D tentatively TRBD1 (5 bases). The CDR3 is 13 residues long. Germline V lookup: CDR1 MNHEY, CDR2 SMNVEV (reference sequence). The CDR3: CASSLLAGRPAFF. CDR3 nucleotides: TGTGCCAGCAGTTTATTAGCAGGGCGTCCTGCGTTTTTT.

The table lists this clonotype with a few counts. In nucleotides, the CDR3 is TGTGCCAGCATCCTAGAAAAGGGTGTGCGTGGGGAGCTGTTTTTT. Residues: CASILEKGVRGELFF. The gene calls are TRBV5-8 and TRBJ2-2; D gene ambiguous. Germline assignment: CDR1 SGHTS and CDR2 YDEGEE. The V end lost 6 bases, the J end lost 8 bases, and 20 bases lay between the germline ends. This CDR3 contains 15 residues. The entire variable domain, with the rest obtained from reference TRBV5-8 and TRBJ2-2, is as follows: EAGVTQSPTHLIKTRGQQATLRCSPISGHTSVYWYQQALGLGLQFLLWYDEGEERNRGNFPPRFSGRQFPNYSSELNVNALELEDSALYLCASILEKGVRGELFFGEGSRLTVL.

This clonotype came up many times. This chain connects TRBV7-8 to TRBJ2-1; the match to TRBD2 covers 13 bases. The CDR3 contains 18 residues. V lost 3 bases to trimming and J lost 15 bases; unmatched junction nucleotides: 20. Germline V CDR1 and CDR2: SGHVS, FQNEAQ. CDR3 sequence reads: CASSFDGVLAGGNNGGFF. CDR3 bases: TGTGCCAGCAGCTTCGACGGAGTACTAGCGGGGGGGAACAATGGGGGGTTCTTC.

This chain links TRBV2 with TRBJ1-1, with TRBD1 as a possible D gene (5 bases). Trimming cost V 6 bases and J 3 bases, with 17 bases left between them. The V gene's germline CDR1 is SNHLY and CDR2 FYNNEI. The CDR3 is 15 amino acids. The CDR3 coding sequence is TGTGCCAGCAGCTTCAGGGCTTCGACGGACACTGAAGCTTTCTTT. Translation: CASSFRASTDTEAFF.

The chain employs TRBV12-3 or TRBV12-4 and TRBJ1-5, with D possibly TRBD1 on 5 matching bases. This CDR3 has 14 amino acids. Trimming took 6 bases from V and 5 from J, leaving 14 bases between them. The CDR3 DNA follows: TGTGCCAGCAGCACACGGGGGGGTCATCAGCCCCAGCATTTT. It yields the protein CASSTRGGHQPQHF.

This clonotype was recorded a few times. This chain connects TRBV29-1 to TRBJ1-1; possible D gene TRBD1, 5 bases. This CDR3 spans 14 amino acids. Germline V gene sequence: CDR1 SQVTM, CDR2 ANQGSEA. V was trimmed by 4 bases and J by 1 base, leaving 13 bases between them. In DNA form, the CDR3 reads TGCAGCGTTGCCGTGACAGTGACGAACACTGAAGCTTTCTTT. This gives the protein CSVAVTVTNTEAFF. Drawing the rest from reference TRBV29-1 and TRBJ1-1, the complete variable domain is SAVISQKPSRDICQRGTSLTIQCQVDSQVTMMFWYRQQPGQSLTLIATANQGSEATYESGFVIDKFPISRPNLTFSTLTVSNMSPEDSSIYLCSVAVTVTNTEAFFGQGTRLTVV.

This sequence joins TRBV28 and TRBJ2-7; D gene unclear. The V gene lost 3 bases and the J gene lost 0 bases, with 12 bases spanning the gap. The CDR3 length is 15 residues. The germline V gene encodes CDR1 MDHEN and CDR2 SYDVKM. CDR3: CASSFRLALSYEQYF. In DNA form, the CDR3 reads TGTGCCAGCAGTTTTAGGTTGGCGCTCTCCTACGAGCAGTACTTC.

This clonotype has at least ten counts. V and J are TRBV7-2 and TRBJ2-2; D not certain. CDR1 and CDR2 from the germline V gene are SGHTA and FQGNSA. The CDR3 consists of 13 residues. Trimming left V 5 bases short and J 6 bases short, with 10 bases between. CDR3 bases: TGTGCCAGCAGCCTAAACACCGCCGGGGAGCTGTTTTTT. Amino acids: CASSLNTAGELFF. Full variable domain (outside the CDR3, taken from reference TRBV7-2 and TRBJ2-2): GAGVSQSPSNKVTEKGKDVELRCDPISGHTALYWYRQSLGQGLEFLIYFQGNSAPDKSGLPSDRFSAERTGGSVSTLTIQRTQQEDSAVYLCASSLNTAGELFFGEGSRLTVL.

This clonotype has more than one count but fewer than ten. The genes are TRBV27 and TRBJ2-2, with 8 bases matching TRBD1. There are 15 residues in the CDR3. CDR1 is MNHEY and CDR2 is SMNVEV in the germline V gene (reference sequence). The V and J ends lost 8 bases and 1 base, in that order; junction bases with no gene match: 6. CDR3 bases: TGTGCCAGCGGGGACAGGCTCGGGAACACCGGGGAGCTGTTTTTT. It codes for CASGDRLGNTGELFF.

Ten or more counts support this clonotype. The J gene is TRBJ1-2, the V gene TRBV28; TRBD1 matches at 8 bases. J lost 2 bases, V lost 1 base, and 9 bases had no gene match. Germline CDR1 is MDHEN and CDR2 is SYDVKM. There are 17 residues in the CDR3. CDR3 bases: TGTGCCAGCAGTTTATCGGCAGGGGGCGGGAGGAACTATGGCTACACCTTC. Amino acids: CASSLSAGGGRNYGYTF.

The chain recombines TRBV11-3 with TRBJ1-1; D may be TRBD1 (6 bases). V was clipped by 5 bases and J by 5 bases, with 12 bases between them. CDR1 is SGHNT and CDR2 is YENEEA in the germline V gene. This CDR3 has 13 residues. This chain's CDR3 is CASSPKGGTEAFF. The CDR3, as DNA: TGTGCCAGCAGCCCTAAGGGGGGGACTGAAGCTTTCTTT.

This clonotype was detected ten times or more. The CDR3 region is CASRGTSGRSGGEETQYF. CDR3 sequence (DNA): TGTGCCAGCAGAGGGACTAGCGGGAGATCCGGTGGCGAAGAGACCCAGTACTTC. The chain uses TRBV7-2 and TRBJ2-5; 14 bases map to TRBD2. The V gene's germline CDR1 is SGHTA and CDR2 FQGNSA. The CDR3 consists of 18 residues. Trimming at V came to 6 bases and at J to 3 bases, leaving 12 bases not matched to a gene.

This clonotype showed up many times. The chain recombines TRBV7-2 with TRBJ1-4; D gene uncertain. The CDR3 covers 14 residues. The germline CDR1 and CDR2 sequences are SGHTA and FQGNSA. The V end lost 3 bases, the J end lost 3 bases, and 8 bases lay between the germline ends. CDR3 amino acids: CASSFGLSNEKLFF. The DNA for the CDR3 is TGTGCCAGCAGCTTCGGACTGTCTAATGAAAAACTGTTTTTT.

This clonotype has ten or more counts. The V call is TRBV7-8, the J call TRBJ1-2, with 7 positions matching TRBD1. V shed 5 bases and J 2 bases; nucleotides not matched to a gene: 2. The CDR3 is made up of 13 amino acids. Germline CDR1 SGHVS, CDR2 FQNEAQ. CDR3 sequence reads: CASSPGQNYGYTF. The CDR3 DNA sequence: TGTGCCAGCAGCCCGGGACAGAACTATGGCTACACCTTC.

At least ten counts were recorded for this clonotype. This chain uses TRBV28 with TRBJ1-3; D is uncertain. Germline lookup yields CDR1 MDHEN and CDR2 SYDVKM. Trimming pared 5 bases from V and 0 bases from J, leaving 26 bases between. The CDR3 consists of 20 residues. CDR3 nucleotides: TGTGCCAGCAGTACCCCCGTTCTTGGAAGAACTCCCAGCTCTGGAAACACCATATATTTT. Translation gives CASSTPVLGRTPSSGNTIYF.

About this clonotype itself: The CDR3 does not close with the conserved phenylalanine or tryptophan, likely indicating a read error. The chain combines TRBV6-5 with TRBJ2-7; 8 bases are shared with TRBD1. Trimming cost V 7 bases and J 1 base; bases outside gene matches: 9. Germline V gives CDR1 MNHEY, CDR2 SVGAGI. The CDR3 is 15 amino acids. For the CDR3, the DNA is TGTGCCAGCACCCCTACCGGGGACAGGTCCTACGAGCAGTACATC. Protein sequence: CASTPTGDRSYEQYI.